This entry lists 12 T cell receptor beta chains sequenced from one sample in a study of response to subunit inactivated influenza vaccine. TCRdb processed the RT-PCR reads anew with MiXCR; each CDR3 protein has one entry. The sample includes around 850,000 distinct CDR3 sequences, around 20% of them seen just once. The sample consisted of PBMCs from blood, taken 5 days after vaccination. All receptors come from a man aged 45-65 years who received an inactivated influenza vaccine.

The rearrangement links TRBV7-6 to TRBJ2-5; D might be TRBD1 or TRBD2, each matching 5 bases. The germline gives CDR1 SGHVS, CDR2 FNYEAQ. The CDR3 length is 15 residues. Trimming took off 5 bases at V and 0 bases at J, with 13 bases between the two ends. CDR3 DNA sequence: TGTGCCAGCAGCACAAGCTCGGGACACCAAGAGACCCAGTACTTC. It specifies CASSTSSGHQETQYF. Drawing the rest from reference TRBV7-6 and TRBJ2-5, the complete variable domain is GAGVSQSPRYKVTKRGQDVALRCDPISGHVSLYWYRQALGQGPEFLTYFNYEAQQDKSGLPNDRFSAERPEGSISTLTIQRTEQRDSAMYRCASSTSSGHQETQYFGPGTRLLVL.

This clonotype has only a few counts. The chain is built from TRBV10-2 and TRBJ2-7; D may correspond to TRBD1 or TRBD2 (5 bases each). CDR3 length: 12 amino acids. Trimming shortened V by 3 bases and J by 13 bases, and 16 bases separated the two germline ends. Germline V gives CDR1 WSHSY, CDR2 SAAADI. This chain's CDR3 is CASSEGVRGLYF. The CDR3 DNA reads as TGCGCCAGCAGTGAAGGGGTGAGAGGGCTCTACTTC.

The V gene is TRBV19, the J gene TRBJ2-5, with 7 bases that match TRBD1. Trimming took 5 bases from V and 1 from J; bases not matched to a gene: 10. This CDR3 has 16 residues. In germline, CDR1 is LNHDA, CDR2 SQIVND (reference sequence). CDR3 coding DNA: TGTGCCAGTAGTCCTAGACGGACAGGAGTCCAAGAGACCCAGTACTTC. Translating it yields CASSPRRTGVQETQYF.

This clonotype was seen a handful of times. Mismatch with germline at one junction end may stem from a read error. V gene TRBV28 combines with J gene TRBJ2-7; TRBD2 is a possible D gene (6 bases). The CDR3 totals 15 residues. CDR1 and CDR2 (germline): MDHEN, SYDVKM. The CDR3 spells CASSPPPLASNEQYF. CDR3 sequence (DNA): TGTGCCAGCAGCCCCCCCCCACTAGCCTCCAACGAGCAGTACTTC. Full variable domain (remainder filled in from reference TRBV28 and TRBJ2-7): DVKVTQSSRYLVKRTGEKVFLECVQDMDHENMFWYRQDPGLGLRLIYFSYDVKMKEKGDIPEGYSVSREKKERFSLILESASTNQTSMYLCASSPPPLASNEQYFGPGTRLTVT.

This clonotype was observed at least ten times. J is TRBJ2-1 and V is TRBV9; 11 bases align to TRBD2. Trimming removed 3 bases from V and 4 bases from J; junction bases left unmatched: 3. This CDR3 spans 15 amino acids. Germline V gene lookup returns CDR1 SGDLS and CDR2 YYNGEE. CDR3 nucleotide sequence: TGTGCCAGCAGCGCGGGACTAGCGGTTTACAATGAGCAGTTCTTC. It specifies CASSAGLAVYNEQFF.

This clonotype has only a few counts. In nucleotides, the CDR3 is TGTGCCAGCAGCTTATGGGGGCACTCCTACGAGCAGTACTTC. It translates to CASSLWGHSYEQYF. J is TRBJ2-7 and V is TRBV11-1; the D gene is possibly TRBD1 (6 bases). Germline CDR1 and CDR2: SGHAT and FQDESV (reference sequence). The V gene lost 2 bases and the J gene lost 0 bases, with 8 bases spanning the gap. The CDR3 sequence is 14 residues long.

This clonotype appeared a few times. The chain recombines TRBV20-1 with TRBJ1-4; D is uncertain. The V and J ends lost 4 bases and 7 bases respectively, with 13 bases between them. Germline CDR1 DFQATT, CDR2 SNEGSKA (reference sequence). The CDR3 totals 13 residues. For the CDR3, the DNA is TGCAGTGCTATTGGGGAGTCATTTGAAAAACTGTTTTTT. Protein sequence: CSAIGESFEKLFF.

The chain carries TRBV15 and TRBJ2-1; D is perhaps TRBD2 (7 bases). The CDR3 loop spans 16 amino acids. Germline CDR1 and CDR2: LNHNV and YYDKDF (reference sequence). Deletions cut 0 bases from V and 2 bases from J, with 11 bases between. CDR3 protein: CATSREGGGPYNEQFF. CDR3 coding DNA: TGTGCCACCAGCAGAGAAGGGGGGGGCCCCTACAATGAGCAGTTCTTC.

The chain recombines TRBV11-1 with TRBJ2-3; TRBD2 matches 8 bases. With 3 bases clipped from V and 1 base from J, the junction kept 12 bases outside the gene matches. This CDR3 has 18 residues. Germline V gene sequence: CDR1 SGHAT, CDR2 FQDESV (reference sequence). CDR3 DNA: TGTGCCAGCAGCTTGGGCGGGGGGCTAAATAGCCGCACAGATACGCAGTATTTT. It codes for CASSLGGGLNSRTDTQYF.

CDR3 DNA sequence: TGCGCCAGCAGCTTGGGGCAGGACCGGGGGATAGAGACCCAGTACTTC. Translated: CASSLGQDRGIETQYF. The rearrangement links TRBV5-1 to TRBJ2-5, with a tentative D call TRBD2 (6 bases). This CDR3 contains 16 residues. CDR1 is SGHRS, CDR2 YFSETQ, per germline. Trimming removed 0 bases from V and 4 bases from J, with 16 bases in between.

The gene calls are TRBV10-1 and TRBJ2-5; tentative D call: TRBD2 (5 bases). Looked up from germline, CDR1 is WNHNN and CDR2 is SYGVQD (reference sequence). The CDR3 runs to 12 residues. V was pared by 10 bases and J by 5 bases, with 14 bases between. The CDR3 DNA reads as TGCGCCACCAGCCCGGGAAGGGAGACCCAGTACTTC. Encoded protein: CATSPGRETQYF.

This clonotype was picked up a small number of times. V is TRBV28 and J is TRBJ2-7, with a possible D match to TRBD2 (6 bases). Trimming removed 6 bases from V and 3 bases from J, with 18 bases in between. The germline V gene has CDR1 MDHEN and CDR2 SYDVKM. This CDR3 has 15 amino acids. CDR3 bases: TGTGCCAGCAGGGCCGGGCTCAGCGGGCTCTACGAGCAGTACTTC. This gives the protein CASRAGLSGLYEQYF.